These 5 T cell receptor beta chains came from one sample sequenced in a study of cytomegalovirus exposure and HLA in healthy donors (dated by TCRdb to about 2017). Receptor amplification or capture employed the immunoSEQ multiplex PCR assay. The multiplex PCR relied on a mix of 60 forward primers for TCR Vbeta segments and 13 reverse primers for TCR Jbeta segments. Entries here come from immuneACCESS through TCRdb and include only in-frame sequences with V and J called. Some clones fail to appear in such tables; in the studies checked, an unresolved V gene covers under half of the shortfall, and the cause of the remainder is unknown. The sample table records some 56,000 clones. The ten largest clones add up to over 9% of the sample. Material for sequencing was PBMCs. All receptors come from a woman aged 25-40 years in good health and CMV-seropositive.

The CDR3 sequence: CASSLGPGGNQPQHF. DNA for the CDR3: TGTGCCAGCAGCTTGGGGCCAGGAGGGAATCAGCCCCAGCATTTT. The rearrangement joins TRBV5-6 to TRBJ1-5; D not certain. Looked up from germline, CDR1 is SGHDT and CDR2 is YYEEEE. This CDR3 is built from 15 residues. The ends were cut back, 0 bases at V and 4 bases at J, with 11 bases in the middle. The variable domain in full, completed from reference TRBV5-6 and TRBJ1-5, reads DAGVTQSPTHLIKTRGQQVTLRCSPKSGHDTVSWYQQALGQGPQFIFQYYEEEERQRGNFPDRFSGHQFPNYSSELNVNALLLGDSALYLCASSLGPGGNQPQHFGDGTRLSIL.

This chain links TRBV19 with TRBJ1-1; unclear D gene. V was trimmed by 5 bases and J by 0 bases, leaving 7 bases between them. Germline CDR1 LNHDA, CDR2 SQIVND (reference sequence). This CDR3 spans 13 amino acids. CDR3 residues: CASSQTMNTEAFF. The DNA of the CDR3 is TGTGCCAGTAGTCAGACAATGAACACTGAAGCTTTCTTT.

The CDR3 coding sequence is TGTGCCAGCAGCTACCCTCCCGACAGGAAAGGAGCTTATGGCTACACCTTC. It translates to CASSYPPDRKGAYGYTF. This chain joins TRBV5-6 and TRBJ1-2, with D possibly TRBD1 on 6 matching bases. V gave up 3 bases and J gave up 5 bases, with 23 bases separating them. The CDR3 is 17 amino acids. Germline V gene lookup returns CDR1 SGHDT and CDR2 YYEEEE.

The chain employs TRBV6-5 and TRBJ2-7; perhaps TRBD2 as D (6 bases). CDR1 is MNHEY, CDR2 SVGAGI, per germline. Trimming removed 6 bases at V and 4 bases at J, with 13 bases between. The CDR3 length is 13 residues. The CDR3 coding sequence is TGTGCCAGCAGACGCCTTGGGGGGTACGAGCAGTACTTC. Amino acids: CASRRLGGYEQYF.

The CDR3 reads CASSEAGTTDTQYF. CDR3 nucleotide sequence: TGTGCCAGCAGTGAGGCGGGGACCACAGATACGCAGTATTTT. The chain carries TRBV6-4 and TRBJ2-3; perhaps TRBD2 as D (6 bases). The CDR3 has 14 residues. The V gene's germline CDR1 is MRHNA and CDR2 SNTAGT. V lost 3 bases, J lost 2 bases, and 9 bases lay in between.